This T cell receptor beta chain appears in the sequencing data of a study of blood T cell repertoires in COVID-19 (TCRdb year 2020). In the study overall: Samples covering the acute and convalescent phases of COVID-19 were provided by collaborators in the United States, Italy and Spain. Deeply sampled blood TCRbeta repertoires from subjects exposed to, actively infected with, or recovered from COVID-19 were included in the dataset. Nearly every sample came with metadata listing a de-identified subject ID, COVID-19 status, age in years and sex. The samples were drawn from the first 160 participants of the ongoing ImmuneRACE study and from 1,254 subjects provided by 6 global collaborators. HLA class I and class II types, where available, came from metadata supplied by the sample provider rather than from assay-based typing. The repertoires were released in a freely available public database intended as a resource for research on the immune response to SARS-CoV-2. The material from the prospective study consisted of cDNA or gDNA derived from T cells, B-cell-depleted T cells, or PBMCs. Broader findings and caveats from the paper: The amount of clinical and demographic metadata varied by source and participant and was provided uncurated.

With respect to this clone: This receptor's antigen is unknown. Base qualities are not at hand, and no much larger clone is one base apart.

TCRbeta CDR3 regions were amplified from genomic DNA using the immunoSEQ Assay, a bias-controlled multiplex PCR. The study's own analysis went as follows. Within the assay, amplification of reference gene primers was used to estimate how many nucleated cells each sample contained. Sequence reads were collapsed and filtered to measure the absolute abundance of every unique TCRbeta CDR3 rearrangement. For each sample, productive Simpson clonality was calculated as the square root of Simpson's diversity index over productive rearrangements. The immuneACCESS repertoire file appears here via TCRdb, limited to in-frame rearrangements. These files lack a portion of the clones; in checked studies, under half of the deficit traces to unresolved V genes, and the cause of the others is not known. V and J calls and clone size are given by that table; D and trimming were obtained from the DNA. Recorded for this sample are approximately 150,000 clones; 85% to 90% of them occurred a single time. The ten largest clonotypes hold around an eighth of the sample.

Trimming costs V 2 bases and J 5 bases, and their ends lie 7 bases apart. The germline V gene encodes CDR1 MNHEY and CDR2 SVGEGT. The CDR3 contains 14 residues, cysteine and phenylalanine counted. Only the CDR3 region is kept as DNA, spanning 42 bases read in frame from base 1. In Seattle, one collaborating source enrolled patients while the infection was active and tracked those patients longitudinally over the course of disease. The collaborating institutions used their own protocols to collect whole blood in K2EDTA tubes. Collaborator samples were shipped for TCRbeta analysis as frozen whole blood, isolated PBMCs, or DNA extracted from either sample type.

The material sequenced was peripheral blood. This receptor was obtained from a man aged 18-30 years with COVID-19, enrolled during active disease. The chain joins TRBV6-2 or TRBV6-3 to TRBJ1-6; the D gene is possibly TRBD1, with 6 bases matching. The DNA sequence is TGTGCCAGCAGTTACGGGGGCGATAATTCACCCCTCCACTTT. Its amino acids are CASSYGGDNSPLHF.